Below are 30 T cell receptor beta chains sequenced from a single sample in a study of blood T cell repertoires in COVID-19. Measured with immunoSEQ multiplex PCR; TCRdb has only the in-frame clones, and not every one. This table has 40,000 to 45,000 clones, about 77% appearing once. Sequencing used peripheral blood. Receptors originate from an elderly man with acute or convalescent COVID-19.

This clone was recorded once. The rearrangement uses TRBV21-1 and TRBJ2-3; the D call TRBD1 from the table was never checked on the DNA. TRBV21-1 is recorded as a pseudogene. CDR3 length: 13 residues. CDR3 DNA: TGTGCCAGCAGCCTCCAGAACACAGATACGCAGTATTTT. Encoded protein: CASSLQNTDTQYF.

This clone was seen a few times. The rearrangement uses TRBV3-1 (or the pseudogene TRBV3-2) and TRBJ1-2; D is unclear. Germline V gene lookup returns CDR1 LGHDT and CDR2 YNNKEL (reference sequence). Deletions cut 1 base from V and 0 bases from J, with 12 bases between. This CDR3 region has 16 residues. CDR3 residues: CASSQVPGSANYGYTF. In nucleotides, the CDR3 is TGTGCCAGCAGCCAAGTCCCGGGATCAGCTAACTATGGCTACACCTTC.

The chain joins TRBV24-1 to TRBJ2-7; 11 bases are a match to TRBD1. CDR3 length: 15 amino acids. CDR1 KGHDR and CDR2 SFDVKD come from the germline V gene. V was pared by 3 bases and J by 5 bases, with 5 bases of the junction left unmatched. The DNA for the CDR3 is TGTGCCACCAGTGATCCGGGACAGGGGGTTGACGAGCAGTACTTC. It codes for CATSDPGQGVDEQYF.

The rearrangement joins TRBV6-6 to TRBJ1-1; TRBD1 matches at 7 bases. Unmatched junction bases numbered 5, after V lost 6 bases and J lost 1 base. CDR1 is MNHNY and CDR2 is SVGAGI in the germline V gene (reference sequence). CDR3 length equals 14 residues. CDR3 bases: TGTGCCAGCAGCCGACAGGGATCGAACACTGAAGCTTTCTTT. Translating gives CASSRQGSNTEAFF.

CDR3 residues: CASSQDRGLYNEQFF. The DNA for the CDR3 is TGTGCCAGCAGCCAGGACAGGGGCCTCTACAATGAGCAGTTCTTC. The chain uses TRBV7-3 and TRBJ2-1; 9 bases are shared with TRBD1. J was trimmed by 3 bases and V by 5 bases; bases with no gene match: 5. The CDR3 totals 15 residues. Germline V gene sequence: CDR1 SGHTA, CDR2 FQGTGA.

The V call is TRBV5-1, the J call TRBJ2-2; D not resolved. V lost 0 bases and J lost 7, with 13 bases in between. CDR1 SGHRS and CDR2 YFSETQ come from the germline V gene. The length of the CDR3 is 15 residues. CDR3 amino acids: CASSLVSPPGGELFF. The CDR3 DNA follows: TGCGCCAGCAGCTTGGTCAGTCCTCCGGGCGGGGAGCTGTTTTTT.

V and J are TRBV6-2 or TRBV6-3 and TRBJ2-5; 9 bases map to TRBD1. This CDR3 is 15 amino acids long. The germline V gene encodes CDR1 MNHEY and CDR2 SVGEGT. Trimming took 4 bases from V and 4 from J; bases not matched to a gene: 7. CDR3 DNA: TGTGCCAGCAGTTCCGACAGGGGGTCTTTAGAGACCCAGTACTTC. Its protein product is CASSSDRGSLETQYF.

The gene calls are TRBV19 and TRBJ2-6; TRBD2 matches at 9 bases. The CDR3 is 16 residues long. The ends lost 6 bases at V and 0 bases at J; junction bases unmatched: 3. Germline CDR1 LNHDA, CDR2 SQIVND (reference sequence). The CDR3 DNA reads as TGTGCCAGTAGCACTAGCGGGTTCTCTGGGGCCAACGTCCTGACTTTC. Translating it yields CASSTSGFSGANVLTF.

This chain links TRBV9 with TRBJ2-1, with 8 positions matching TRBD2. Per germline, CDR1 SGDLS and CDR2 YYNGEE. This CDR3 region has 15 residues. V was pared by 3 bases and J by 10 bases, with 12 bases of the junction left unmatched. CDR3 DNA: TGTGCCAGCAGCGGTCCGGGACTAGGGAGGCGGGAGCAGTTCTTC. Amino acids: CASSGPGLGRREQFF.

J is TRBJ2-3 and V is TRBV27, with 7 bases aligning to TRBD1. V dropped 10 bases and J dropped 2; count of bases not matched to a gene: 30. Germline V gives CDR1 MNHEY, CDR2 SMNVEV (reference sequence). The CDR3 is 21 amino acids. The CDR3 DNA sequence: TGTGCCACCTTACCCAGTGTTTGGAGTTCTGACAGGGCCCCTTACACAGATACGCAGTATTTT. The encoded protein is CATLPSVWSSDRAPYTDTQYF.

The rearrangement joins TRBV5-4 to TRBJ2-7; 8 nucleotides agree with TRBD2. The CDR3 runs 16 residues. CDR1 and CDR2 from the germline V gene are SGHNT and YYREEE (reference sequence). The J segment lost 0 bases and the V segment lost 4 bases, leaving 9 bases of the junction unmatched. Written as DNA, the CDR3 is TGTGCCAGCAGCCCTGGGCCCAGCGGGAGCTCCTACGAGCAGTACTTC. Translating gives CASSPGPSGSSYEQYF.

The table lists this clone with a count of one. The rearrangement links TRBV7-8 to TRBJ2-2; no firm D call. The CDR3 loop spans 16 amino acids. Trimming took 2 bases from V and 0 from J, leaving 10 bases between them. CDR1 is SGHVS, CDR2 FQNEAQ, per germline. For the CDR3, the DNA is TGTGCCAGCAGCTTACTCCACCGAGCGAACACCGGGGAGCTGTTTTTT. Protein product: CASSLLHRANTGELFF.

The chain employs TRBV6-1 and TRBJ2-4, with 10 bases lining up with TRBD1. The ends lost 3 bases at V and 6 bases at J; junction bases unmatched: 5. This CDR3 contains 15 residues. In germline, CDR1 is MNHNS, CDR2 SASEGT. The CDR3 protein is CASSEDRDRGNIQYF. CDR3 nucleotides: TGTGCCAGCAGTGAGGACCGGGACAGGGGAAACATTCAGTACTTC.

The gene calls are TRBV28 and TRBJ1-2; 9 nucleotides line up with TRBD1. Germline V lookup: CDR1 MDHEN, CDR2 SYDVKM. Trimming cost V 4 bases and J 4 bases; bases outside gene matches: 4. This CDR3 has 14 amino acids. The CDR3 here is CASSSGQGFYGYTF. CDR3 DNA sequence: TGTGCCAGCAGTTCGGGACAGGGATTCTATGGCTACACCTTC.

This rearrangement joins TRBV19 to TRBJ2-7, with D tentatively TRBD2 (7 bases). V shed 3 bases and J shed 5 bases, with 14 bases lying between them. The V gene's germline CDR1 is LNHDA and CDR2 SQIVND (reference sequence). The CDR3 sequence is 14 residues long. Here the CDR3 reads CASSMGGRINEQYF. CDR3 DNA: TGTGCCAGTAGTATGGGGGGGCGTATCAACGAGCAGTACTTC.

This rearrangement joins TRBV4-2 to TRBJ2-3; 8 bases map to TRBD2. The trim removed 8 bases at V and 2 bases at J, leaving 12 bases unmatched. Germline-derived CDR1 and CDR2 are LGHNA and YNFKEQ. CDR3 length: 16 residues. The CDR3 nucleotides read TGTGCCAGCCGATCTAGTACTAGCGGTAACACAGATACGCAGTATTTT. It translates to CASRSSTSGNTDTQYF.

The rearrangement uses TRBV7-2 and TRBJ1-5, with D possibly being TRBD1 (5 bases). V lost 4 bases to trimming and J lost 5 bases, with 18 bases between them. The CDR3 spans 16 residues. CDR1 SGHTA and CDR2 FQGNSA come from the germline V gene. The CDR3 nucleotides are TGTGCCAGCAGCTCCAGGGTTACGGGCCGGGATCAGCCCCAGCATTTT. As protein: CASSSRVTGRDQPQHF.

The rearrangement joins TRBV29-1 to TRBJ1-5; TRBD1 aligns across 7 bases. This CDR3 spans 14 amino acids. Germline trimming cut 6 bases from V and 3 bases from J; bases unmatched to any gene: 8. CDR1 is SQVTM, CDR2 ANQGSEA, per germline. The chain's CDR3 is CSVTTGLNNQPQHF. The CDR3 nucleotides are TGCAGCGTGACGACAGGGCTAAACAATCAGCCCCAGCATTTT.

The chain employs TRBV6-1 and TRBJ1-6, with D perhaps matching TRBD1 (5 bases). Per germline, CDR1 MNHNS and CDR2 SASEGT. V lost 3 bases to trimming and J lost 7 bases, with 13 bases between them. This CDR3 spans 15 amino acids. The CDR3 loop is CASSDDRGGNSPLHF. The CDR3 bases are TGTGCCAGCAGTGACGACAGAGGCGGAAATTCACCCCTCCACTTT.

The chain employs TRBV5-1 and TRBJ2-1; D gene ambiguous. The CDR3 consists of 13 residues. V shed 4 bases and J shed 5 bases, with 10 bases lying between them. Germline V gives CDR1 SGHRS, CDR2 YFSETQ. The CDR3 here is CASSLNLNNEQFF. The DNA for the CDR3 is TGCGCCAGCAGCCTCAACCTAAACAATGAGCAGTTCTTC.

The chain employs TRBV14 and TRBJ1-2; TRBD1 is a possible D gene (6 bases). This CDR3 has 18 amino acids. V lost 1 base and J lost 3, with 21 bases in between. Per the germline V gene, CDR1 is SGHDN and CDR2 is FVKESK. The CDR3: CASSQAPRAGAPDYGYTF. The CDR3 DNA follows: TGTGCCAGCAGCCAAGCCCCCCGGGCAGGGGCGCCGGACTATGGCTACACCTTC.

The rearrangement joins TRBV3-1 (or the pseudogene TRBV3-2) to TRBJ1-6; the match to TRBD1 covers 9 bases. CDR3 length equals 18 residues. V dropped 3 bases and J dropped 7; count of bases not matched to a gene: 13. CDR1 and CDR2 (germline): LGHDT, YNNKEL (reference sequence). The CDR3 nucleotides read TGTGCCAGCAGCCATACGACCGGGACAGGGAGAGTGAATTCACCCCTCCACTTT. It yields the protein CASSHTTGTGRVNSPLHF.

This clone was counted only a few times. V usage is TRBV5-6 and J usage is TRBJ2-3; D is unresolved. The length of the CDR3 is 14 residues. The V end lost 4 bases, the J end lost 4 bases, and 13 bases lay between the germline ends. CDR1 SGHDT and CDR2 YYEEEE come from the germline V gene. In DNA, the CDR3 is TGTGCCAGCAGCCCACCTTTAGCTGCAGATACGCAGTATTTT. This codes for CASSPPLAADTQYF. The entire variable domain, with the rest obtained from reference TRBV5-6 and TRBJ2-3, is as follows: DAGVTQSPTHLIKTRGQQVTLRCSPKSGHDTVSWYQQALGQGPQFIFQYYEEEERQRGNFPDRFSGHQFPNYSSELNVNALLLGDSALYLCASSPPLAADTQYFGPGTRLTVL.

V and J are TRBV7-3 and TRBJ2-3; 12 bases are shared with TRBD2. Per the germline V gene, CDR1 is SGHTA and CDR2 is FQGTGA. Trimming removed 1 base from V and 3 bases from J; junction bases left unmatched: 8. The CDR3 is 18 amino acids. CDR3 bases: TGTGCCAGCAGCTTAAGGGCGACTAGCGGGAGCGGGACAGATACGCAGTATTTT. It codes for CASSLRATSGSGTDTQYF.

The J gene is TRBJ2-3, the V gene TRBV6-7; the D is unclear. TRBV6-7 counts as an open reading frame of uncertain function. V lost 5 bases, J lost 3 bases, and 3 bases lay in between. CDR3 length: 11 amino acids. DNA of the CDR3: TGTGCCAGCAGTGCGACAGATACGCAGTATTTT. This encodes CASSATDTQYF.

The CDR3 loop is CASSPREGRETQYF. CDR3 bases: TGTGCCAGCTCACCAAGGGAGGGCCGGGAGACCCAGTACTTC. The genes are TRBV18 and TRBJ2-5, with 7 positions matching TRBD2. Trimming removed 2 bases from V and 5 bases from J; junction bases left unmatched: 5. The germline V gene encodes CDR1 KGHSH and CDR2 LQKENI. The CDR3 spans 14 residues. Together with reference TRBV18 and TRBJ2-5, the CDR3 gives the full variable domain: NAGVMQNPRHLVRRRGQEARLRCSPMKGHSHVYWYRQLPEEGLKFMVYLQKENIIDESGMPKERFSAEFPKEGPSILRIQQVVRGDSAAYFCASSPREGRETQYFGPGTRLLVL.

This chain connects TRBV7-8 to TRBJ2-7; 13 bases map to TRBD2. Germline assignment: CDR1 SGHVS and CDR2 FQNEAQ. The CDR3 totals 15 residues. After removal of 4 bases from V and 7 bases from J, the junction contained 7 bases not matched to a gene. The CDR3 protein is CASSSSPGLAGEQYF. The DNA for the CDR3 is TGTGCCAGCAGCTCTTCACCGGGACTAGCGGGAGAGCAGTACTTC.

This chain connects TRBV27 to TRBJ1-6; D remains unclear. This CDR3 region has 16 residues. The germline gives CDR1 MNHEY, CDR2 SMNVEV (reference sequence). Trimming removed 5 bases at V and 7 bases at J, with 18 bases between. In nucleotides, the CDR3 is TGTGCCAGCAGTCCGGGCCCGCGGGGTGGAAATTCACCCCTCCACTTT. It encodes CASSPGPRGGNSPLHF.

The CDR3 DNA is TGTGCCAGCAGGACTAGCTTAAATGAGCAGTTCTTC. This encodes CASRTSLNEQFF. The gene calls are TRBV6-5 and TRBJ2-1, with 7 bases that match TRBD2. Germline-derived CDR1 and CDR2 are MNHEY and SVGAGI. V dropped 6 bases and J dropped 7; count of bases not matched to a gene: 3. This CDR3 region has 12 residues.

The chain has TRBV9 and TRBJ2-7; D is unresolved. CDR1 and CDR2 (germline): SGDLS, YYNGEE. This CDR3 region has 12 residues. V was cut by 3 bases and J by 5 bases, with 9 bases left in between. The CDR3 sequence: CASSGRTNEQYF. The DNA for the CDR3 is TGTGCCAGCAGCGGCCGCACAAACGAGCAGTACTTC.